This T cell receptor beta chain appears in the sequencing data of a study of T cell responses to AZD1222 COVID-19 vaccine. Assay used: immunoSEQ multiplex PCR; TCRdb lists only in-frame clones, some missing. This table holds under 150,000 clones, 75% to 90% found once. The CDR3 contains 15 residues. Trimming pared 2 bases from V and 0 bases from J, leaving 10 bases between. Germline CDR1 reads ENHRY; CDR2 reads SYGVKD. Study findings and constraints: Repertoire sampling happened only post peak T cell response. Dominant at 160-218 and 743-854, vaccine-associated CD4 TCRs also spanned spike. Baseline antibody screening turned up just a handful of seropositive AZD1222 recipients. Clonal diversity was possibly underestimated, and the donors were mostly white British, with more females.

Details on this clone: What it binds is not known.

The sequence was collected from an adult in good health. This specimen was peripheral blood, taken on day 0 of MenACWY control vaccination. The chain employs TRBV10-3 and TRBJ1-2, with TRBD1 as a possible D gene (5 bases). The CDR3 DNA follows: TGTGCCATCAGTGAGGATGGGGGAGCTAACTATGGCTACACCTTC. This sequence encodes CAISEDGGANYGYTF.